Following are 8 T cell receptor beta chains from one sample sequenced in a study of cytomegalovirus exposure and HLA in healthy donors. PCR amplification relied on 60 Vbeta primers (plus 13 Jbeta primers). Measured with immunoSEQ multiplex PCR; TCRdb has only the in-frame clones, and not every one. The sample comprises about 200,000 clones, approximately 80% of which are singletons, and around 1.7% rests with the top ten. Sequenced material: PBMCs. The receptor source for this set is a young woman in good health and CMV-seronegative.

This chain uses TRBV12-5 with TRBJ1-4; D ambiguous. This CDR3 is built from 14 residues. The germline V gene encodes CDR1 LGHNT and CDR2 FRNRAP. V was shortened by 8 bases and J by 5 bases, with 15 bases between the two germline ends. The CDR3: CASTSGVLNEKLFF. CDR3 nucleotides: TGTGCTAGTACCTCGGGAGTGTTAAATGAAAAACTGTTTTTT.

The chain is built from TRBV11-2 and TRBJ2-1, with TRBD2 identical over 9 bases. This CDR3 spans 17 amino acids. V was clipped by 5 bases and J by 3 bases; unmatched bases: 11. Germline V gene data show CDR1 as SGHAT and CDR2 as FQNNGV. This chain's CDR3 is CASSQWASGTLYNEQFF. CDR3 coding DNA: TGTGCCAGCAGCCAGTGGGCTAGCGGGACCCTCTACAATGAGCAGTTCTTC. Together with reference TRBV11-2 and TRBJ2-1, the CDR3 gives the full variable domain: EAGVAQSPRYKIIEKRQSVAFWCNPISGHATLYWYQQILGQGPKLLIQFQNNGVVDDSQLPKDRFSAERLKGVDSTLKIQPAKLEDSAVYLCASSQWASGTLYNEQFFGPGTRLTVL.

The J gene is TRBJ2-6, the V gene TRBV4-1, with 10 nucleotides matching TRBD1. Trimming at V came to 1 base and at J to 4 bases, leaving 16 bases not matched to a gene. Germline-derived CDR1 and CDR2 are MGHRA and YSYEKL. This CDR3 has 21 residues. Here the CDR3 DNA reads TGCGCCAGCAGCCAAGTGATTGAGGGCCCCGGGACAGGGGCCGGGGCCAACGTCCTGACTTTC. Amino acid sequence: CASSQVIEGPGTGAGANVLTF.

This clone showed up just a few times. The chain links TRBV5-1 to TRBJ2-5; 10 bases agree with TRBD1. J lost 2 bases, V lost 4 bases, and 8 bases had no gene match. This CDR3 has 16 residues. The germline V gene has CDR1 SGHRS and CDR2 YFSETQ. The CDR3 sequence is CASSTGPGQGQETQYF. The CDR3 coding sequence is TGCGCCAGCAGCACGGGGCCGGGACAGGGGCAAGAGACCCAGTACTTC. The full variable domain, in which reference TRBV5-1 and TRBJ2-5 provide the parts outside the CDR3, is KAGVTQTPRYLIKTRGQQVTLSCSPISGHRSVSWYQQTPGQGLQFLFEYFSETQRNKGNFPGRFSGRQFSNSRSEMNVSTLELGDSALYLCASSTGPGQGQETQYFGPGTRLLVL.

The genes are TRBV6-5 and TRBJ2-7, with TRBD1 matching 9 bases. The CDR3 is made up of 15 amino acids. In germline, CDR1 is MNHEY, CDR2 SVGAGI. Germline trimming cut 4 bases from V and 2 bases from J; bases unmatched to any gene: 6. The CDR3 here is CASSSGQGSPYEQYF. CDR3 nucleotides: TGTGCCAGCAGTTCCGGACAGGGGTCCCCCTACGAGCAGTACTTC.

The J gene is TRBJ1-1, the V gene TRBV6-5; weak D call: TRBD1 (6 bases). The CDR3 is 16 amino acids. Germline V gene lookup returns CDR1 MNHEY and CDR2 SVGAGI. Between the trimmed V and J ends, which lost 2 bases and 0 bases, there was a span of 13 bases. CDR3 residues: CASSYRQDLMNTEAFF. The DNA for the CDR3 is TGTGCCAGCAGTTACAGACAGGACCTCATGAACACTGAAGCTTTCTTT.

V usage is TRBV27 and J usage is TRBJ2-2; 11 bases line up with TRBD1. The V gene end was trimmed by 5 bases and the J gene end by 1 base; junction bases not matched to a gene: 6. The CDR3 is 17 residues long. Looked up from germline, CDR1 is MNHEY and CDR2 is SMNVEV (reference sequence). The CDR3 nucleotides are TGTGCCAGCAGTCCCGGACAGGGGGCAAGGAACACCGGGGAGCTGTTTTTT. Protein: CASSPGQGARNTGELFF.

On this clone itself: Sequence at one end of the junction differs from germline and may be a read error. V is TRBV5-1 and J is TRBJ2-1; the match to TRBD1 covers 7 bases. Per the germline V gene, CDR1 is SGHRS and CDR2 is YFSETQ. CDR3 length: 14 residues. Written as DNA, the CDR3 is TGCGCCAGCAGCGGGGGACAGCGGTACAGTGAGCAGTTCTTC. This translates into CASSGGQRYSEQFF.